This T cell receptor beta chain was observed in a study of human T cells and chemical hapten exposure. Germline CDR1 and CDR2: MNHEY and SVGAGI. The CDR3 consists of 14 residues. Germline trimming cut 3 bases from V and 0 bases from J; bases unmatched to any gene: 0. Time point meaning: patch test 3, about 24 weeks after DPC sensitization. Stated treatment: therapeutic diphenylcyclopropenone sensitization with weekly scalp DPC. Notes on the study in general: Relative to control repertoires, expanded TCRs gave rise to significantly more large CDR3 similarity clusters. Having alopecia, the donors may differ immunologically from healthy people.

This clonotype appeared many times. Antigen specificity is unknown. What the library attached to individual cDNA molecules were unique molecular identifiers. A single record per CDR3 protein comes from TCRdb applying MiXCR to the RACE reads. The table shows roughly 100,000 distinct CDR3 sequences, with under 40% occurring only once. The receptor was derived from a man aged 35 to 55 with alopecia areata. Some clones in this sample may be carry-over from other donors' samples. This chain uses TRBV6-5 with TRBJ2-3; 7 bases fit TRBD2. The source material was whole blood, sampled in connection with sensitization to the hapten diphenylcyclopropenone (DPC). The CDR3 coding sequence is TGTGCCAGCAGTTATAGCGGGAGCACAGATACGCAGTATTTT. Protein sequence: CASSYSGSTDTQYF.